Each of the 19 T cell receptor beta chains below was sequenced from the same sample in a study of identical twins. MiXCR, run by TCRdb on the 5' RACE reads, gives a single entry per CDR3 protein. The table includes around 200,000 distinct CDR3 sequences, over 8% detected once. The sequenced sample consisted of memory (CD45RO+) T cells sorted from blood. The receptors here all came from a woman between 18 and 30 years old in good health.

V usage is TRBV27 and J usage is TRBJ2-1, with 9 bases aligning to TRBD2. The V gene end was trimmed by 8 bases and the J gene end by 2 bases; junction bases not matched to a gene: 16. The germline gives CDR1 MNHEY, CDR2 SMNVEV (reference sequence). The CDR3 is 18 residues long. CDR3 protein: CASSCPDSGSKAYNEQFF. The CDR3 region has the DNA TGTGCCAGCTCATGCCCGGATAGCGGGAGTAAGGCCTACAATGAGCAGTTCTTC.

This clonotype was detected only a few times. V gene TRBV24-1 combines with J gene TRBJ2-1; 11 nucleotides agree with TRBD2. The V gene end was trimmed by 5 bases and the J gene end by 5 bases; junction bases not matched to a gene: 7. The germline gives CDR1 KGHDR, CDR2 SFDVKD. The CDR3 loop spans 16 amino acids. CDR3 amino acids: CATSGGSGGDNNEQFF. CDR3 in DNA: TGTGCCACCAGTGGGGGTAGCGGGGGGGACAACAATGAGCAGTTCTTC.

V and J are TRBV5-5 and TRBJ2-5; tentative D call: TRBD1 (5 bases). Trimming cost V 4 bases and J 1 base, with 14 bases left between them. The CDR3 has 15 residues. CDR1 is SGHKS, CDR2 YYEKEE, per germline (reference sequence). The CDR3 DNA sequence: TGTGCCAGCAGCCAAGGGGATTACCGCCAAGAGACCCAGTACTTC. The encoded protein is CASSQGDYRQETQYF.

The chain combines TRBV14 with TRBJ2-1, with D possibly TRBD2 on 5 matching bases. Germline CDR1 is SGHDN and CDR2 is FVKESK. V lost 4 bases to trimming and J lost 0 bases, with 13 bases between them. The CDR3 is 16 amino acids. The CDR3 is CASSPLSDDSYNEQFF. CDR3 coding DNA: TGTGCCAGCAGCCCCCTTAGCGATGACTCCTACAATGAGCAGTTCTTC. The entire variable domain, with the rest obtained from reference TRBV14 and TRBJ2-1, is as follows: EAGVTQFPSHSVIEKGQTVTLRCDPISGHDNLYWYRRVMGKEIKFLLHFVKESKQDESGMPNNRFLAERTGGTYSTLKVQPAELEDSGVYFCASSPLSDDSYNEQFFGPGTRLTVL.

The sample holds a few counts of this clonotype. The chain carries TRBV2 and TRBJ1-6, with 8 bases identical to TRBD1. CDR3 size: 15 residues. The junction had 8 bases not matched to a gene; V was cut back by 0 bases and J by 13 bases. Germline CDR1 reads SNHLY; CDR2 reads FYNNEI. The CDR3 region has the DNA TGTGCCAGCAGTGAAGCTCGGACAGGGCTAACCCCCCTCCACTTT. Its translation: CASSEARTGLTPLHF.

The chain carries TRBV20-1 and TRBJ2-2, with 7 bases aligning to TRBD2. The CDR3 length is 12 residues. The ends lost 3 bases at V and 5 bases at J; junction bases unmatched: 0. Germline CDR1 reads DFQATT; CDR2 reads SNEGSKA (reference sequence). In nucleotides, the CDR3 is TGCAGTGCTAGCGGGGGGACCGGGGAGCTGTTTTTT. It yields the protein CSASGGTGELFF.

This clonotype was detected many times. The rearrangement joins TRBV7-8 to TRBJ1-5; 10 nucleotides match TRBD1. Per germline, CDR1 SGHVS and CDR2 FQNEAQ. V trimming: 7 bases; J trimming: 4 bases; junction bases outside the gene matches: 7. The CDR3 sequence is 15 residues long. The CDR3 loop is CASKPDRGPNQPQHF. The CDR3 region has the DNA TGTGCCAGCAAACCCGACAGGGGGCCAAATCAGCCCCAGCATTTT.

In its sample, this clonotype was seen a few times. V usage is TRBV3-1 and J usage is TRBJ2-7; no firm D call. The CDR3 has 13 residues. CDR1 is LGHDT and CDR2 is YNNKEL in the germline V gene (reference sequence). Trimming removed 5 bases from V and 2 bases from J, with 10 bases in between. CDR3 protein: CASSDLDTYEQYF. CDR3 coding DNA: TGTGCCAGCAGCGACTTAGACACCTACGAGCAGTACTTC.

This rearrangement joins TRBV29-1 to TRBJ2-7; 10 bases are shared with TRBD1. This CDR3 is built from 11 residues. Trimming removed 6 bases from V and 5 bases from J; junction bases left unmatched: 1. Germline CDR1 reads SQVTM; CDR2 reads ANQGSEA. The CDR3 nucleotides are TGCAGCGTCGGGACAGGGGACGAGCAGTACTTC. It encodes CSVGTGDEQYF.

The CDR3 sequence is CSARVGADTQYF. DNA of the CDR3: TGCAGTGCTAGAGTAGGCGCAGATACGCAGTATTTT. The chain has TRBV20-1 and TRBJ2-3; D call uncertain. The ends were cut back, 1 base at V and 4 bases at J, with 6 bases in the middle. The length of the CDR3 is 12 residues. CDR1 is DFQATT, CDR2 SNEGSKA, per germline (reference sequence).

This clonotype was picked up a small number of times. V and J are TRBV27 and TRBJ1-5; maybe TRBD1 (5 bases). Trimming removed 2 bases at V and 9 bases at J, with 8 bases between. The CDR3 is 12 residues long. Germline lookup yields CDR1 MNHEY and CDR2 SMNVEV (reference sequence). The CDR3, as DNA: TGTGCCAGCAGTTTAAGGGACGGGCCCCAGCATTTT. This translates into CASSLRDGPQHF.

The chain is built from TRBV27 and TRBJ2-1, with TRBD2 matching 11 bases. V lost 6 bases to trimming and J lost 4 bases; unmatched junction nucleotides: 11. Germline V gene lookup returns CDR1 MNHEY and CDR2 SMNVEV (reference sequence). The CDR3 is made up of 17 amino acids. Written as DNA, the CDR3 is TGTGCCAGCAGGGATAGCCCCGGGACTAGCGGTTACAATGAGCAGTTCTTC. Translated, it gives CASRDSPGTSGYNEQFF.

This clonotype was picked up many times. V gene TRBV7-2 combines with J gene TRBJ2-5, with 7 nucleotides matching TRBD2. The CDR3 consists of 14 residues. Germline V gene lookup returns CDR1 SGHTA and CDR2 FQGNSA. V gave up 0 bases and J gave up 6 bases; unmatched junction bases: 4. The CDR3 DNA is TGTGCCAGCAGCTTAGCTGGGGGGGAAAAGACCCAGTACTTC. Translation: CASSLAGGEKTQYF.

This clonotype occurred many times. The V and J genes are TRBV20-1 and TRBJ2-5, with D possibly being TRBD2 (6 bases). V was trimmed by 0 bases and J by 4 bases, leaving 9 bases between them. This CDR3 region has 13 residues. Per the germline V gene, CDR1 is DFQATT and CDR2 is SNEGSKA (reference sequence). The CDR3 region is CSARDTSRETQYF. The CDR3 coding sequence is TGCAGTGCTAGAGATACTAGCAGAGAGACCCAGTACTTC.

The chain recombines TRBV6-6 with TRBJ2-7, with TRBD2 identical over 7 bases. CDR3 size: 13 residues. The V and J ends lost 4 bases and 6 bases, in that order; junction bases with no gene match: 6. Germline values: CDR1 MNHNY, CDR2 SVGAGI (reference sequence). The CDR3 loop is CASSLAGIGEQYF. The CDR3 DNA reads as TGTGCCAGCAGTTTAGCGGGTATCGGCGAGCAGTACTTC.

This clonotype was seen a handful of times. The gene calls are TRBV30 and TRBJ1-1; no clear D gene. The germline CDR1 and CDR2 sequences are GTSNPN and SVGIG (reference sequence). The CDR3 covers 10 residues. V shed 7 bases and J shed 10 bases, with 13 bases lying between them. The CDR3 region has the DNA TGTGCCTCCCCGGGTGTGGCAGCTTTCTTT. It translates to CASPGVAAFF.

The V and J genes are TRBV5-5 and TRBJ1-2, with D uncertain. The CDR3 consists of 14 residues. V shed 0 bases and J shed 5 bases, with 11 bases lying between them. CDR1 is SGHKS and CDR2 is YYEKEE in the germline V gene (reference sequence). CDR3 amino acids: CASSLEVTSYGYTF. Here the CDR3 DNA reads TGTGCCAGCAGCTTGGAGGTGACGAGTTATGGCTACACCTTC. Drawing the rest from reference TRBV5-5 and TRBJ1-2, the complete variable domain is DAGVTQSPTHLIKTRGQQVTLRCSPISGHKSVSWYQQVLGQGPQFIFQYYEKEERGRGNFPDRFSARQFPNYSSELNVNALLLGDSALYLCASSLEVTSYGYTFGSGTRLTVV.

V usage is TRBV6-6 and J usage is TRBJ2-2; the D is unclear. Germline assignment: CDR1 MNHNY and CDR2 SVGAGI (reference sequence). CDR3 length: 13 residues. V dropped 7 bases and J dropped 7 bases, with 13 bases sitting between them. The CDR3 nucleotides read TGTGCCAGCACCCCCTTCAGTAACGGGGAGCTGTTTTTT. This sequence encodes CASTPFSNGELFF.

This chain joins TRBV5-6 and TRBJ2-3, with a weak D call TRBD1 (6 bases). Deletions cut 2 bases from V and 5 bases from J, with 9 bases between. The CDR3 totals 13 residues. Germline CDR1 and CDR2: SGHDT and YYEEEE. The CDR3 here is CASSLLGGDTQYF. The DNA of the CDR3 is TGTGCCAGCAGCTTACTAGGGGGAGATACGCAGTATTTT.